The 18 T cell receptor beta chains below all came from one sample that was sequenced in a study of regulatory T cells in long-lasting Graves disease. This sample's time point: persistent/refractory GD, antithyroid drugs over 5 years with positive TRAb. RNA extracted from PBMCs served as the sequencing template. Arm-PCR of CDR3 regions with iRepertoire HTBI primers generated TCR beta libraries. TCRdb processed the multiplex PCR reads anew with MiXCR; each CDR3 protein has one entry. The sample lists about 470,000 distinct CDR3 sequences, about a fifth occurring once. The source was peripheral blood mononuclear cells (PBMCs), collected when the disease was refractory, from a patient treated with antithyroid drugs. These receptors all stem from a female donor with Graves disease.

The chain recombines TRBV5-8 with TRBJ1-5; D gene uncertain. V was clipped by 5 bases and J by 2 bases, with 14 bases between them. CDR3 length: 15 residues. CDR1 is SGHTS and CDR2 is YDEGEE in the germline V gene. Here the CDR3 reads CASSSQRARNQPQHF. In DNA form, the CDR3 reads TGTGCCAGCAGTTCCCAGCGGGCGCGCAATCAGCCCCAGCATTTT.

This clonotype was seen ten or more times. V gene TRBV2 combines with J gene TRBJ1-5; 7 nucleotides align to TRBD1. After removal of 7 bases from V and 3 bases from J, the junction contained 3 bases not matched to a gene. From germline, CDR1 is SNHLY and CDR2 FYNNEI. The CDR3 spans 13 residues. This CDR3 is CASKGQFNQPQHF. The CDR3 DNA follows: TGTGCCAGCAAGGGACAGTTCAATCAGCCCCAGCATTTT.

The V and J genes are TRBV9 and TRBJ2-2; D is unresolved. The CDR3 is 15 amino acids. V lost 1 base, J lost 1 base, and 8 bases lay in between. Germline assignment: CDR1 SGDLS and CDR2 YYNGEE. DNA for the CDR3: TGTGCCAGCAGCGTACCAGACCTGAACACCGGGGAGCTGTTTTTT. As protein: CASSVPDLNTGELFF. Using reference TRBV9 and TRBJ2-2 for the parts outside the CDR3, the full variable domain is DSGVTQTPKHLITATGQRVTLRCSPRSGDLSVYWYQQSLDQGLQFLIQYYNGEERAKGNILERFSAQQFPDLHSELNLSSLELGDSALYFCASSVPDLNTGELFFGEGSRLTVL.

This clonotype was counted many times. V usage is TRBV24-1 and J usage is TRBJ1-5; a weak D match, TRBD1 (5 bases). This CDR3 region has 15 residues. Germline CDR1 reads KGHDR; CDR2 reads SFDVKD. Trimming removed 4 bases at V and 6 bases at J, with 15 bases between. The chain's CDR3 is CATSDGRGSSQPQHF. CDR3 coding DNA: TGTGCCACCAGTGACGGGCGGGGGTCGAGTCAGCCCCAGCATTTT.

This clonotype was counted a few times. The chain combines TRBV5-4 with TRBJ2-1, with TRBD2 matching 8 bases. Losses at the gene ends were 4 bases for V and 4 bases for J; bases not matched to a gene: 10. Per the germline V gene, CDR1 is SGHNT and CDR2 is YYREEE (reference sequence). The CDR3 totals 16 residues. In nucleotides, the CDR3 is TGTGCCAGCAGCCCCGGAGCGGGAGTGGGTTACAATGAGCAGTTCTTC. Translated, it gives CASSPGAGVGYNEQFF.

The genes are TRBV20-1 and TRBJ2-1, with 10 bases that match TRBD2. Germline V gene data show CDR1 as DFQATT and CDR2 as SNEGSKA (reference sequence). The CDR3 is 14 amino acids. V shed 5 bases, J shed 1 base, and the junction held 2 bases outside the gene matches. The DNA of the CDR3 is TGCAGTGCTGTTAGCGGGAGGTCCTACAATGAGCAGTTCTTC. Amino acid sequence: CSAVSGRSYNEQFF.

In this sample, this clonotype turned up many times. The rearrangement joins TRBV7-2 to TRBJ1-2; D gene uncertain. The CDR3 consists of 14 residues. V shed 1 base and J shed 0 bases, with 6 bases lying between them. CDR1 is SGHTA and CDR2 is FQGNSA in the germline V gene. DNA for the CDR3: TGTGCCAGCAGCTTAGGGGGATCTAACTATGGCTACACCTTC. Its protein is CASSLGGSNYGYTF. Full variable domain (missing parts from reference TRBV7-2 and TRBJ1-2): GAGVSQSPSNKVTEKGKDVELRCDPISGHTALYWYRQSLGQGLEFLIYFQGNSAPDKSGLPSDRFSAERTGGSVSTLTIQRTQQEDSAVYLCASSLGGSNYGYTFGSGTRLTVV.

The chain has TRBV7-3 and TRBJ2-7; 14 nucleotides match TRBD2. V dropped 3 bases and J dropped 7; count of bases not matched to a gene: 8. CDR3 length: 16 residues. Per germline, CDR1 SGHTA and CDR2 FQGTGA. DNA of the CDR3: TGTGCCAGCAGCTTGCTTGGGGGACTAGCGGGAGAGGAGCAGTACTTC. It translates to CASSLLGGLAGEEQYF. The full variable domain, in which reference TRBV7-3 and TRBJ2-7 provide the parts outside the CDR3, is GAGVSQTPSNKVTEKGKYVELRCDPISGHTALYWYRQSLGQGPEFLIYFQGTGAADDSGLPNDRFFAVRPEGSVSTLKIQRTERGDSAVYLCASSLLGGLAGEEQYFGPGTRLTVT.

About this clonotype itself: A far larger clone is only one base removed, so a read error is likely. The rearrangement joins TRBV5-1 to TRBJ2-7; unclear D gene. Germline-derived CDR1 and CDR2 are SGHRS and YFSETQ. This CDR3 region has 13 residues. The CDR3 is CVSSSGRIYEQYF. The DNA for the CDR3 is TGTGTCAGCAGCTCGGGCAGAATCTACGAGCAGTACTTC.

The chain links TRBV6-1 to TRBJ1-5; D is perhaps TRBD1 (5 bases). Trimming removed 6 bases from V and 8 bases from J, with 17 bases in between. The CDR3 sequence is 14 residues long. CDR1 is MNHNS, CDR2 SASEGT, per germline. As DNA, the CDR3 is TGTGCCAGCAGCCCCGGGACCCAAGGGGAGCCCCAGCATTTT. Amino acids: CASSPGTQGEPQHF.

The sample holds many counts of this clonotype. The chain links TRBV7-9 to TRBJ2-5; D is unclear. Germline assignment: CDR1 SEHNR and CDR2 FQNEAQ (reference sequence). The V end lost 2 bases, the J end lost 2 bases, and 12 bases lay between the germline ends. The CDR3 consists of 15 residues. CDR3 residues: CASSLNSWKQETQYF. DNA for the CDR3: TGTGCCAGCAGCTTAAACTCGTGGAAACAAGAGACCCAGTACTTC.

In this sample, this clonotype turned up a few times. This rearrangement joins TRBV4-1 to TRBJ2-2; no firm D call. The V end was cut by 1 base, the J end by 5 bases, with 11 bases between. Germline values: CDR1 MGHRA, CDR2 YSYEKL. The CDR3 loop spans 15 amino acids. CDR3: CASSQGVTRTGELFF. The CDR3 nucleotides read TGCGCCAGCAGCCAAGGGGTCACTCGGACCGGGGAGCTGTTTTTT.

This chain uses TRBV4-2 with TRBJ1-1; D is perhaps TRBD1 (5 bases). Germline loops: CDR1 LGHNA, CDR2 YNFKEQ. V shed 2 bases and J shed 6 bases, with 13 bases lying between them. The CDR3 is 14 residues long. CDR3 loop: CASSQTGGLSEAFF. CDR3 sequence (DNA): TGTGCCAGCAGCCAAACAGGAGGATTATCTGAAGCTTTCTTT.

Concerning this clonotype: At one end, the junction sequence differs from germline, possibly due to a read error. The genes are TRBV20-1 and TRBJ1-5; D may be TRBD1 (6 bases). Germline values: CDR1 DFQATT, CDR2 SNEGSKA (reference sequence). CDR3 length: 12 residues. The CDR3 here is CSVGGGNQSQHF. In DNA, the CDR3 is TGCAGTGTTGGGGGGGGCAATCAGTCCCAGCATTTT.

There are many counts of this clonotype. The DNA of the CDR3 is TGTGCCAGCAGCACGGTGGGAGACTACGAGCAGTACTTC. Protein sequence: CASSTVGDYEQYF. The chain joins TRBV7-2 to TRBJ2-7, with D maybe TRBD2 (5 bases). V was pared by 5 bases and J by 3 bases, with 11 bases between. Germline V gene sequence: CDR1 SGHTA, CDR2 FQGNSA. This CDR3 contains 13 residues.

The chain recombines TRBV20-1 with TRBJ2-7, with D possibly being TRBD1 (5 bases). The CDR3 contains 18 residues. The germline V gene has CDR1 DFQATT and CDR2 SNEGSKA (reference sequence). Trimming cost V 3 bases and J 7 bases, with 31 bases left between them. CDR3 sequence: CSASEPNPMDKRYEEQYF. The CDR3 DNA reads TGCAGTGCTAGCGAACCGAACCCGATGGACAAACGGTATGAGGAGCAGTACTTC.

This clonotype showed up many times. The chain couples TRBV7-8 to TRBJ2-5; the D is unclear. CDR1 and CDR2 (germline): SGHVS, FQNEAQ. The CDR3 runs to 15 residues. V was cut by 2 bases and J by 5 bases, with 15 bases left in between. CDR3 sequence: CASSLIHSGGETQYF. The CDR3, as DNA: TGTGCCAGCAGCTTAATTCACTCTGGTGGGGAGACCCAGTACTTC.

Ten or more counts support this clonotype. This chain links TRBV3-1 with TRBJ1-2; D is perhaps TRBD1 (6 bases). CDR3 length: 14 amino acids. Trimming pared 4 bases from V and 2 bases from J, leaving 11 bases between. Per germline, CDR1 LGHDT and CDR2 YNNKEL (reference sequence). The CDR3 is CASSRRTANYGYTF. The CDR3, as DNA: TGTGCCAGCAGCCGTCGGACAGCCAACTATGGCTACACCTTC.